These T cell receptor beta chains were read from a single sample in a study of CD8+CD57+ T cells in acquired aplastic anemia. One entry per CDR3 protein results from TCRdb running MiXCR on the reads. The repertoire holds about 130,000 distinct CDR3 sequences, around 46% seen once, with roughly 2.5% in the top ten. The sequencing sample was made of sorted CD4+, CD8+, or CD8+CD57+ T cells (not recorded which) from PBMCs. The source is a human donor in good health, serving as a control. Both conserved end residues are part of each CDR3. D genes are given only for firm matches. Clone size is given for some rows only: seen once, a few or many times, or a class if the clone is expanded.

TRBJ1-2,TRBV30,many,TRBD1,CAWSPGQNYGYTF,TGTGCCTGGAGTCCGGGACAGAACTATGGCTACACCTTC
TRBJ1-1,TRBV7-9,-,TRBD1,CASSLVGGGRAFF,TGTGCCAGCAGCCTCGTTGGAGGGGGCCGAGCTTTCTTT
TRBJ2-1,TRBV20-1,once,TRBD2,CSAILAGVRDEQFF,TGCAGTGCAATACTAGCGGGAGTTAGAGATGAGCAGTTCTTC
TRBJ2-2,TRBV7-9,-,-,CASSLAMTGELFF,TGTGCCAGCAGCTTAGCTATGACCGGGGAGCTGTTTTTT
TRBJ2-7,TRBV20-1,-,TRBD2,CSARVAAGGSHEQYF,TGCAGTGCTAGAGTTGCAGCGGGGGGGAGCCACGAGCAGTACTTC
TRBJ1-4,TRBV4-2,-,TRBD1,CASSRDRENEKLFF,TGTGCCAGCAGCCGGGACAGAGAGAATGAAAAACTGTTTTTT
TRBJ1-2,TRBV12-5,-,-,CASGLGARGYTF,TGTGCTAGTGGTTTAGGTGCAAGAGGCTACACCTTC
TRBJ2-7,TRBV7-8,many,TRBD1,CASSSGTGGYEQYF,TGTGCCAGCAGCTCCGGGACAGGGGGCTACGAGCAGTACTTC
TRBJ2-1,TRBV2,many,-,CASIKAIEQFF,TGTGCCAGTATAAAGGCGATTGAGCAGTTCTTC
TRBJ1-4,TRBV19,many,TRBD1,CASSISQGGNEKLFF,TGTGCCAGTAGTATTTCCCAGGGGGGAAATGAAAAACTGTTTTTT
TRBJ1-3,TRBV7-2,many,-,CASSPRGAFSGNTIYF,TGTGCCAGCAGCCCCAGGGGAGCTTTCTCTGGAAACACCATATATTTT
TRBJ1-2,TRBV7-8,-,-,CASSLEGRYGYTF,TGTGCCAGCAGCTTAGAGGGGAGGTATGGCTACACCTTC
TRBJ1-2,TRBV29-1,-,-,CSTLVRTANYGYTF,TGCAGCACTCTGGTCCGGACCGCCAACTATGGCTACACCTTC
TRBJ1-2,TRBV10-1,once,-,CASSESWGGHGHTF,TGCGCCAGCAGTGAGTCGTGGGGGGGTCATGGCCACACCTTC
TRBJ2-5,TRBV12-3/TRBV12-4,-,-,CASSFAGRNQETQYF,TGTGCCAGCAGCTTCGCTGGACGGAACCAAGAGACCCAGTACTTC
TRBJ2-5,TRBV20-1,-,-,CSASREETQYF,TGCAGTGCTAGCAGGGAAGAGACCCAGTACTTC
TRBJ1-4,TRBV18,-,-,CASSQGILEKLFF,TGTGCCAGCTCACAGGGGATTTTGGAAAAACTGTTTTTT
TRBJ2-3,TRBV6-2/TRBV6-3,many,-,CASSYPIGLSTDTQYF,TGTGCCAGCAGTTACCCTATCGGGTTAAGCACAGATACGCAGTATTTT
TRBJ2-5,TRBV4-1,many,-,CASSNPETQYF,TGCGCCAGCAGTAACCCAGAGACCCAGTACTTC
TRBJ1-2,TRBV20-1,-,-,CSEGTGYTF,TGCAGTGAGGGGACAGGCTACACCTTC
TRBJ1-5,TRBV7-2,many,-,CASSLGARNQPQHF,TGTGCCAGCAGCTTAGGGGCTCGCAATCAGCCCCAGCATTTT
TRBJ2-3,TRBV24-1,-,TRBD2,CATSTGGGAADTQYF,TGTGCCACCAGTACCGGCGGGGGGGCGGCAGATACGCAGTATTTT
TRBJ2-3,TRBV19,-,-,CVAQSTDTRYF,TGTGTCGCACAGAGCACAGATACGCGGTATTTT
TRBJ2-1,TRBV2,-,-,CASSTGTGQFF,TGTGCCAGCAGCACCGGGACTGGTCAATTCTTC
TRBJ1-5,TRBV19,-,-,CASSIGTGGSQPQHF,TGTGCCAGTAGCATCGGTACCGGGGGATCCCAGCCCCAGCATTTT
TRBJ1-6,TRBV11-2,many,TRBD1,CASSARQGVGSPLHF,TGTGCCAGCAGCGCCCGACAGGGGGTGGGTTCACCCCTCCACTTT
TRBJ1-4,TRBV29-1,-,-,CSVGRRNEKLFF,TGCAGCGTTGGACGGCGGAATGAAAAACTGTTTTTT
TRBJ1-5,TRBV28,-,TRBD1,CASTTPGQGVYQPQHF,TGTGCCAGCACAACTCCGGGACAGGGCGTTTATCAGCCCCAGCATTTT
TRBJ2-5,TRBV19,-,TRBD1,CASSSYRDRQETQYF,TGTGCCAGCAGTTCTTACCGGGACAGGCAAGAGACCCAGTACTTC
TRBJ1-5,TRBV29-1,few,-,CSVVLGGRGDSNQPQHF,TGCAGCGTTGTATTGGGTGGCAGGGGAGATAGCAATCAGCCCCAGCATTTT
TRBJ1-1,TRBV7-2,many,-,CASSLSFNRRAGAFF,TGTGCCAGCAGCTTAAGCTTTAATCGGCGGGCAGGGGCTTTCTTT
TRBJ1-5,TRBV12-3/TRBV12-4,-,-,CASSLGGRQPQHF,TGTGCCAGCAGTTTGGGGGGCCGTCAGCCCCAGCATTTT
TRBJ1-2,TRBV28,many,-,CASSPSQLYGYTF,TGTGCCAGCAGTCCTTCCCAGCTCTATGGCTACACCTTC
TRBJ2-3,TRBV19,-,-,CASSTRIDTDTQYF,TGTGCCAGTAGTACCCGAATTGACACAGATACGCAGTATTTT
TRBJ1-1,TRBV2,-,-,CASSVLLNTEAFF,TGTGCCAGCAGTGTATTGCTGAACACTGAAGCTTTCTTT
TRBJ1-5,TRBV3-1,many,-,CASSQERQINSNQPQHF,TGTGCCAGCAGCCAAGAGAGGCAGATTAATAGCAATCAGCCCCAGCATTTT
TRBJ2-3,TRBV18,-,TRBD1,CASSAGTGFTDTQYF,TGTGCCAGCTCAGCCGGGACAGGGTTCACAGATACGCAGTATTTT
TRBJ2-7,TRBV2,-,-,CASSKAGVSYEQYF,TGTGCCAGCAGTAAGGCAGGGGTATCCTACGAGCAGTACTTC
TRBJ2-7,TRBV12-3/TRBV12-4,many,-,CASSFSGYSYEQYF,TGTGCCAGCAGTTTTAGTGGATACTCCTACGAGCAGTACTTC
TRBJ1-2,TRBV2,many,TRBD1,CAGRIGTGNMYGYTF,TGTGCCGGACGAATAGGGACAGGGAATATGTATGGCTACACCTTC